Here is one T cell receptor beta chain with its context. Its antigen is unknown. This record comes from a study of T cells after posttransplantation cyclophosphamide. Whole-study findings and limits: Recipient CMV seropositivity and CMV reactivation strongly tracked TRB clonality. Skin or GI-infiltrating T cells shared few TRB sequences with blood. Later post-transplant blood repertoires were often dominated by donor CD8+ memory clones.

Only in-frame clones appear in the TCRdb table, and some are missing; sequencing was by immunoSEQ multiplex PCR. In the table there are approximately 50,000 clones, 90% to 95% of which are singletons. After removal of 0 bases from V and 2 bases from J, the junction contained 7 bases not matched to a gene. This CDR3 has 18 residues. Germline V gene sequence: CDR1 LGHNA, CDR2 YNFKEQ. The source is a woman aged 30 to 39 in good health and a related stem cell transplant donor. Sequenced: PBMCs. This chain connects TRBV4-2 to TRBJ2-5; TRBD2 agrees at 12 bases. CDR3 nucleotides: TGTGCCAGCAGCCAAGACCCTCTGCTAGCGGGGGGGCAAGAGACCCAGTACTTC. This gives the protein CASSQDPLLAGGQETQYF.